This TCR beta chain was sequenced in a study of cytotoxic CD8 clonotypes in ibrutinib-treated CLL. About the study: Response samples were taken after a median about 12 months of treatment, range 6 to 36. Study-wide points: At the start, clonality exceeded age-matched healthy donors and followed circulating CD8+ T-cell counts. At progression, clonality fell back toward baseline after rising at ibrutinib response.

Cryopreserved PBMCs were the source of around 2 micrograms of genomic DNA, which went to TCR beta libraries. The assay was immunoSEQ multiplex PCR, and TCRdb's table has in-frame clones only and misses some. The data contain 200,000 or so clones, roughly three quarters of them singletons. The V end was cut by 0 bases, the J end by 0 bases, with 10 bases between. CDR1 SGHRS and CDR2 YFSETQ come from the germline V gene. The CDR3 spans 16 residues. As regards this clone: Its specificity is not known.

This receptor was taken from a human donor with chronic lymphocytic leukemia. V and J are TRBV5-1 and TRBJ2-1; D call uncertain. The source was PBMCs, collected after 12 months of ibrutinib treatment. The CDR3 DNA reads as TGCGCCAGCAGCTTGGTTACATCCTTCTCCTACAATGAGCAGTTCTTC. Translating it yields CASSLVTSFSYNEQFF. The variable domain in full, with the rest retrieved from reference TRBV5-1 and TRBJ2-1, is KAGVTQTPRYLIKTRGQQVTLSCSPISGHRSVSWYQQTPGQGLQFLFEYFSETQRNKGNFPGRFSGRQFSNSRSEMNVSTLELGDSALYLCASSLVTSFSYNEQFFGPGTRLTVL.